This T cell receptor (beta chain) was identified in a study of tumor-infiltrating lymphocytes in primary liver carcinoma. The CDR3 consists of 18 residues. V lost 3 bases and J lost 5, with 25 bases in between. CDR1 MDHEN and CDR2 SYDVKM come from the germline V gene. Germline DNA was extracted too, while blood RNA derived from unsorted whole blood. With around 490 ng total RNA as template and a constant-region primer, TCR beta cDNA was made. Three-round nested multiplex PCR performed with slightly modified ARM-PCR produced the TCR beta libraries. Two initial PCR rounds of around 10 cycles each paired TRBV1-TRBV30 forward primers with a C-beta reverse primer. TCRdb re-analysed the multiplex PCR reads in MiXCR, keeping a single row per CDR3 protein. Of about 310,000 distinct CDR3 sequences listed, roughly two thirds are singletons.

Material: peripheral blood. The chain recombines TRBV28 with TRBJ1-1; D might be TRBD1 (5 bases). The TCR comes from a man aged 35 to 55 with primary liver carcinoma and hepatitis B virus infection. The CDR3 sequence: CASSFHHLPFNRITEAFF. The CDR3 nucleotides read TGTGCCAGCAGTTTCCATCACCTCCCATTCAACAGGATAACTGAAGCTTTCTTT.